These 8 T cell receptor beta chains share one sample of origin, sequenced in a study of blood T cell repertoires in COVID-19. Generated by immunoSEQ multiplex PCR, the TCRdb table keeps only in-frame clones and is missing some. The sample holds more than 60,000 clones, approximately 87% seen once. The sample consisted of peripheral blood. These receptors originate from a man aged 45-60 years with active COVID-19.

The chain couples TRBV28 to TRBJ2-5, with a weak D call TRBD1 (5 bases). The CDR3 contains 16 residues. Germline CDR1 MDHEN, CDR2 SYDVKM. The ends were cut back, 6 bases at V and 2 bases at J, with 19 bases in the middle. The DNA of the CDR3 is TGTGCCAGCAGCCCCTACCTTGGGGCAACTCAAGAGACCCAGTACTTC. This codes for CASSPYLGATQETQYF.

The chain employs TRBV7-2 and TRBJ2-7; tentative D call: TRBD2 (6 bases). Trimming took off 2 bases at V and 6 bases at J, with 14 bases between the two ends. CDR1 and CDR2 (germline): SGHTA, FQGNSA. The CDR3 sequence is 14 residues long. The CDR3 DNA is TGTGCCAGCAGCTTATATGTGACTAGGGGCGAGCAGTACTTC. It is translated as CASSLYVTRGEQYF.

The chain joins TRBV5-1 to TRBJ2-5; TRBD2 might be the D (7 bases). Per germline, CDR1 SGHRS and CDR2 YFSETQ. This CDR3 spans 15 amino acids. V dropped 0 bases and J dropped 3 bases, with 12 bases sitting between them. The CDR3 coding sequence is TGCGCCAGCAGCTTGGCTGGGGGGGGCGAAGAGACCCAGTACTTC. It is translated as CASSLAGGGEETQYF.

V gene TRBV28 combines with J gene TRBJ2-3, with D possibly being TRBD2 (6 bases). Germline CDR1 reads MDHEN; CDR2 reads SYDVKM. The CDR3 length is 14 residues. V was shortened by 3 bases and J by 2 bases, with 9 bases between the two germline ends. CDR3 loop: CASSFGGITDTQYF. In DNA, the CDR3 is TGTGCCAGCAGTTTTGGGGGGATCACAGATACGCAGTATTTT.

V and J are TRBV5-1 and TRBJ1-1; 8 bases are a match to TRBD1. V gave up 3 bases and J gave up 11 bases; unmatched junction bases: 9. CDR1 and CDR2 (germline): SGHRS, YFSETQ. This CDR3 has 13 amino acids. The CDR3 DNA is TGCGCCAGCAGCTCGACGGACAGGGTTGAGGCTTTCTTT. Its protein is CASSSTDRVEAFF.

This chain uses TRBV20-1 with TRBJ1-1, with D possibly TRBD1 on 5 matching bases. The V gene's germline CDR1 is DFQATT and CDR2 SNEGSKA (reference sequence). V lost 6 bases and J lost 1, with 6 bases in between. CDR3 length: 11 amino acids. The CDR3 nucleotides read TGCAGTGCCAGGGAGAACACTGAAGCTTTCTTT. This encodes CSARENTEAFF.

The gene calls are TRBV9 and TRBJ2-1; 8 positions agree with TRBD2. CDR3 length: 16 residues. The J segment lost 10 bases and the V segment lost 0 bases, leaving 12 bases of the junction unmatched. The V gene's germline CDR1 is SGDLS and CDR2 YYNGEE. For the CDR3, the DNA is TGTGCCAGCAGCGTAGAGGATACGTTCGGGGGGGACGAGCAGTTCTTC. Translated: CASSVEDTFGGDEQFF.

The chain combines TRBV10-1 with TRBJ2-3, with TRBD2 matching over 7 bases. This CDR3 is 17 amino acids long. The trim removed 0 bases at V and 2 bases at J, leaving 8 bases unmatched. CDR1 is WNHNN and CDR2 is SYGVQD in the germline V gene (reference sequence). In DNA form, the CDR3 reads TGCGCCAGCAGTGAGTCAAAGCCGGGGGGATTCACAGATACGCAGTATTTT. Translation gives CASSESKPGGFTDTQYF.